This T cell receptor (beta chain) was documented in a study of human T cells and chemical hapten exposure. Across the study: The sensitizing agent was 2% DPC, placed on 2 cm by 2 cm of upper inner arm skin.

TCRdb reanalysed the RACE reads using MiXCR and keeps one entry per CDR3 protein. The sample gives around 380,000 distinct CDR3 sequences, more than 4.5% of which show up once; under 2.5% is in the top ten. Time point in this sample: patch test 1, 2 weeks after DPC sensitization. The treatment here: therapeutic diphenylcyclopropenone sensitization with weekly scalp DPC. Sample donors consisted of patients with alopecia, aged 18 to 70 years, who were suitable for DPC. It was unfractionated whole blood from which total RNA was extracted. About this clonotype: Its antigen remains unidentified.

This CDR3 has 12 residues. Trimming removed 5 bases at V and 9 bases at J, with 11 bases between. Looked up from germline, CDR1 is SGHVS and CDR2 is FQNEAQ. Overall study findings and caveats: TCRs at high frequency, those above 1 in 1000, did not change with DPC sensitization.

The rearrangement joins TRBV7-8 to TRBJ2-1; possible D gene TRBD1, 5 bases. This TCR was recovered from a woman aged 45-65 years with alopecia areata. Some clones in this sample may be carry-over from other donors' samples. The source material was whole blood, sampled in connection with sensitization to the hapten diphenylcyclopropenone (DPC). The chain's CDR3 is CASSPDSSEQFF. CDR3 coding DNA: TGTGCCAGCAGCCCCGACAGCAGTGAGCAGTTCTTC.